These T cell receptor beta chains were read from a single sample in a study of blood T cells in healthy people across ages. In TCRdb, the 5' RACE reads were re-called with MiXCR into one record per CDR3 protein. The sample gives about 580,000 distinct CDR3 sequences, more than 45% of which show up once; roughly 24% is in the top ten. Sample: blood. The source of these receptors is a man aged 80 or over in good health. Each CDR3 is given with its conserved first and last residue.

CDR3aa: CASRSSGVRTYEQYF
len: 15
v_gene: TRBV6-2/TRBV6-3
j_gene: TRBJ2-7

CDR3aa: CASSVRPTAYNEQFF
len: 15
v_gene: TRBV9
j_gene: TRBJ2-1

CDR3aa: CASSLSGTGGKTQYF
len: 15
v_gene: TRBV27
j_gene: TRBJ2-5

CDR3aa: CASLLGAGNSPLHF
len: 14
v_gene: TRBV7-2
j_gene: TRBJ1-6

CDR3aa: CASSYRQTQYF
len: 11
v_gene: TRBV6-5
j_gene: TRBJ2-5

CDR3aa: CASRLGGGLARPYEQYF
len: 17
v_gene: TRBV28
j_gene: TRBJ2-7

CDR3aa: CASRRGGGFTDTQYF
len: 15
v_gene: TRBV27
j_gene: TRBJ2-3

CDR3aa: CASSTTGTSYEQYF
len: 14
v_gene: TRBV6-5
j_gene: TRBJ2-7

CDR3aa: CASSQGRGGEQYF
len: 13
v_gene: TRBV3-1
j_gene: NA

CDR3aa: CASSSPRGGNFQETQYF
len: 17
v_gene: TRBV7-9
j_gene: TRBJ2-5

CDR3aa: CASGPQGAARTDTQYF
len: 16
v_gene: TRBV12-3/TRBV12-4
j_gene: TRBJ2-3

CDR3aa: CASSKTPMGSPYNEQYF
len: 17
v_gene: TRBV21-1
j_gene: NA

CDR3aa: CASSTLDPRDTQYF
len: 14
v_gene: TRBV18
j_gene: TRBJ2-3

CDR3aa: CSVEPERGRGETQYF
len: 15
v_gene: TRBV29-1
j_gene: TRBJ2-5

CDR3aa: CASSYGTTNYGYTF
len: 14
v_gene: TRBV7-2
j_gene: TRBJ1-2

CDR3aa: CASSLTGGLAKNIQYF
len: 16
v_gene: TRBV7-9
j_gene: TRBJ2-4

CDR3aa: CASSPDRDYNNEQFF
len: 15
v_gene: TRBV7-2
j_gene: TRBJ2-1

CDR3aa: CASSNSGRSSYEQYF
len: 15
v_gene: TRBV28
j_gene: TRBJ2-7

CDR3aa: CSATQGYNYGYTF
len: 13
v_gene: TRBV20-1
j_gene: TRBJ1-2

CDR3aa: CSAPASGTTDTQYF
len: 14
v_gene: TRBV20-1
j_gene: TRBJ2-3

CDR3aa: CASSSPGGYTDTQYF
len: 15
v_gene: TRBV6-6
j_gene: TRBJ2-3

CDR3aa: CASSQGPMTDTQYF
len: 14
v_gene: TRBV7-2
j_gene: TRBJ2-3

CDR3aa: CSASSGTSTDTQYF
len: 14
v_gene: TRBV20-1
j_gene: TRBJ2-3

CDR3aa: CASSLGVGQSGYTF
len: 14
v_gene: TRBV11-2
j_gene: TRBJ1-2

CDR3aa: CASSYTGGQYYGYTF
len: 15
v_gene: TRBV5-1
j_gene: TRBJ1-2

CDR3aa: CSARDPQAKVYIQYF
len: 15
v_gene: TRBV20-1
j_gene: TRBJ2-4

CDR3aa: CATSRDFGRQYF
len: 12
v_gene: TRBV15
j_gene: TRBJ2-4

CDR3aa: CASSLAAGGGYEQYF
len: 15
v_gene: TRBV7-2
j_gene: TRBJ2-7

CDR3aa: CASSLGLGNNEQFF
len: 14
v_gene: TRBV7-8
j_gene: TRBJ2-1

CDR3aa: CASTSFNEQFF
len: 11
v_gene: TRBV12-3/TRBV12-4
j_gene: TRBJ2-1

CDR3aa: CASSKPGTLYNKQFF
len: 15
v_gene: TRBV3-1
j_gene: TRBJ2-1

CDR3aa: CASSFTTGGDTQYF
len: 14
v_gene: TRBV7-2
j_gene: TRBJ2-4

CDR3aa: CASAEGVEGNQPQHF
len: 15
v_gene: TRBV2
j_gene: TRBJ1-5

CDR3aa: CASSWGQGASTEAFF
len: 15
v_gene: TRBV7-9
j_gene: TRBJ1-1

CDR3aa: CASSQTQHKNEQFF
len: 14
v_gene: TRBV6-6
j_gene: TRBJ2-1

CDR3aa: CASREGPHEQYF
len: 12
v_gene: TRBV5-1
j_gene: TRBJ2-7

CDR3aa: CASRSTGDGEKLFF
len: 14
v_gene: TRBV28
j_gene: TRBJ1-4

CDR3aa: CSARDVRGPGYEQYF
len: 15
v_gene: TRBV20-1
j_gene: TRBJ2-7

CDR3aa: CASSQEKENKGYEKLFF
len: 17
v_gene: TRBV4-2
j_gene: TRBJ1-4

CDR3aa: CASSPGTVLAKNIQYF
len: 16
v_gene: TRBV5-1
j_gene: TRBJ2-4

CDR3aa: CASSYIQGGSPLHF
len: 14
v_gene: TRBV6-5
j_gene: TRBJ1-6

CDR3aa: CASSPGTGNLREQYF
len: 15
v_gene: TRBV18
j_gene: TRBJ2-5

CDR3aa: CSTVAGGPYNEQFF
len: 14
v_gene: TRBV20-1
j_gene: TRBJ2-1

CDR3aa: CASSVEGAHYVEQYF
len: 15
v_gene: TRBV9
j_gene: TRBJ2-7

CDR3aa: CASSPEEGRANYGYTF
len: 16
v_gene: TRBV5-6
j_gene: TRBJ1-2

CDR3aa: CASSPHTYNEQFF
len: 13
v_gene: TRBV3-1
j_gene: TRBJ2-1

CDR3aa: CASSFGARGSYNEQFF
len: 16
v_gene: TRBV7-2
j_gene: TRBJ2-1

CDR3aa: CASSNQEVSEQYF
len: 13
v_gene: TRBV6-2/TRBV6-3
j_gene: TRBJ2-7

CDR3aa: CASSLGLGAQGTSSYEQYF
len: 19
v_gene: TRBV13
j_gene: TRBJ2-7

CDR3aa: CASSLDGQTNTEAFF
len: 15
v_gene: TRBV5-1
j_gene: TRBJ1-1

CDR3aa: CASSQGYSGNTIYF
len: 14
v_gene: TRBV7-9
j_gene: TRBJ1-3

CDR3aa: CSVAGTDTDTQYF
len: 13
v_gene: TRBV29-1
j_gene: TRBJ2-3

CDR3aa: CASSYSRGTVNSPLHF
len: 16
v_gene: TRBV6-5
j_gene: TRBJ1-6